This T cell receptor beta chain was captured by sequencing in a study of post-analysis software for immune sequencing data. The table lists this clonotype with a few counts. The antigen is unknown. Study findings and constraints: Elevated frequency relative to controls characterized four or five TRBV segments in patients, TRBV5-6, TRBV5-1 and TRBV20-1 among them.

Included in the TCR beta cDNA libraries were unique molecular identifiers. TCRdb analysed the PCR reads with MiXCR anew, one entry per CDR3 protein. The table lists around 440,000 distinct CDR3 sequences, less than 45% of them singletons, with around an eighth in the top ten. The CDR3 is 15 amino acids. The V end was cut by 5 bases, the J end by 0 bases, with 14 bases between. The sequence was collected from a girl aged 5-17 years with multiple sclerosis. The sample comprised blood. The J gene is TRBJ2-7, the V gene TRBV12-3 or TRBV12-4; D is unresolved. DNA of the CDR3: TGTGCCAGCAGTGCGACAACCCACGCCTCCTACGAGCAGTACTTC. Protein product: CASSATTHASYEQYF.